This paragraph reports one TCR beta chain. CDR3 size: 11 residues. V lost 1 base to trimming and J lost 6 bases, with 4 bases between them. Germline CDR1 SGHTA, CDR2 FQGNSA. The sample belongs to a study of T cells in localized non-small cell lung cancer. Libraries were prepared by immunoSEQ multiplex PCR; TCRdb keeps only in-frame clonotypes and omits some of them. The profile shows more than 30,000 clones, approximately 91% of them singletons. V is TRBV7-2 and J is TRBJ2-7, with no clear D. The material was peripheral blood mononuclear cells, obtained before any cancer treatment. This receptor was identified in a woman aged 35 to 75 with stage III lung adenocarcinoma. The CDR3 loop reads CASSLGTEQYF. The DNA of the CDR3 is TGTGCCAGCAGCTTAGGGACCGAGCAGTACTTC. Using reference TRBV7-2 and TRBJ2-7 for the parts outside the CDR3, the full variable domain is GAGVSQSPSNKVTEKGKDVELRCDPISGHTALYWYRQSLGQGLEFLIYFQGNSAPDKSGLPSDRFSAERTGGSVSTLTIQRTQQEDSAVYLCASSLGTEQYFGPGTRLTVT.